The next 29 T cell receptor beta chains were all read from a single sample in a study of T cell clonotyping in hematopoietic cell transplantation. Only in-frame clones appear in the TCRdb table, and some are missing; sequencing was by immunoSEQ multiplex PCR. The data show some 15,000 clones, about four fifths seen once. The specimen was PBMCs, collected 100 days after allogeneic stem cell transplant. The receptors come from a female patient between 40 and 55 years old who had an allogeneic stem cell transplant from a related donor, so T cells may come from the graft donor. Some clones in this sample may be carry-over from other donors' samples.

The rearrangement joins TRBV10-3 to TRBJ2-3; tentative D call: TRBD2 (7 bases). Germline values: CDR1 ENHRY, CDR2 SYGVKD. This CDR3 is 13 amino acids long. CDR3 bases: TGTGTCGTCGGCGGGGGCGGGTCAGATACGCAGTATTTT. It is translated as CVVGGGGSDTQYF.

The CDR3 coding sequence is TGTGCCAGCAGCTTAGCGCGCTATCAGCCCCAGCATTTT. Translated: CASSLARYQPQHF. The chain is built from TRBV7-6 and TRBJ1-5; no clear D gene. V lost 0 bases to trimming and J lost 5 bases, with 5 bases between them. The CDR3 extends over 13 amino acids. From germline, CDR1 is SGHVS and CDR2 FNYEAQ.

V usage is TRBV6-6 and J usage is TRBJ1-3, with D possibly TRBD1 on 5 matching bases. Per germline, CDR1 MNHNY and CDR2 SVGAGI (reference sequence). CDR3 length: 14 amino acids. V lost 6 bases and J lost 2, with 11 bases in between. CDR3 region: CASSDRRAGNTIYF. Written as DNA, the CDR3 is TGTGCCAGCAGCGACAGAAGGGCTGGAAACACCATATATTTT.

The chain has TRBV7-2 and TRBJ2-7; TRBD2 is a possible D gene (5 bases). Trimming stripped 6 bases from V and 0 bases from J, with 18 bases between. CDR1 and CDR2 (germline): SGHTA, FQGNSA. The CDR3 totals 16 residues. The CDR3 region is CASRPDGKQFSYEQYF. CDR3 nucleotides: TGTGCCAGCAGACCGGACGGGAAGCAATTCTCCTACGAGCAGTACTTC. Looking up the rest from reference TRBV7-2 and TRBJ2-7 gives the full variable domain: GAGVSQSPSNKVTEKGKDVELRCDPISGHTALYWYRQSLGQGLEFLIYFQGNSAPDKSGLPSDRFSAERTGGSVSTLTIQRTQQEDSAVYLCASRPDGKQFSYEQYFGPGTRLTVT.

The rearrangement uses TRBV6-1 and TRBJ2-5, with 8 nucleotides matching TRBD1. This CDR3 is built from 15 residues. V lost 4 bases and J lost 3; bases outside the gene matches: 7. Germline V CDR1 and CDR2: MNHNS, SASEGT. The CDR3 DNA reads TGTGCCAGCAGTGCATACAGGGGGTCTAAAGAGACCCAGTACTTC. It codes for CASSAYRGSKETQYF.

The chain uses TRBV5-3 and TRBJ1-1; D remains ambiguous. TRBV5-3 is an ORF for which the function is uncertain. Trimming cost V 8 bases and J 4 bases, with 15 bases left between them. The CDR3 runs to 13 residues. The CDR3 DNA reads TGTGCCAGCGCCCCCTGGGGTCCCACTGAAGCTTTCTTT. It is translated as CASAPWGPTEAFF.

The chain combines TRBV19 with TRBJ2-7, with a weak D call TRBD1 (6 bases). Germline CDR1 LNHDA, CDR2 SQIVND (reference sequence). V dropped 9 bases and J dropped 2 bases, with 8 bases sitting between them. CDR3 length equals 11 residues. CDR3 amino acids: CASRGPYEQYF. For the CDR3, the DNA is TGTGCCAGCAGGGGTCCCTACGAGCAGTACTTC.

The chain employs TRBV6-5 and TRBJ2-3; no reliable D call. V dropped 4 bases and J dropped 2 bases, with 16 bases sitting between them. Germline CDR1 and CDR2: MNHEY and SVGAGI. This CDR3 region has 16 residues. The CDR3 here is CASSLTFNSYTDTQYF. The CDR3 DNA follows: TGTGCCAGCAGTTTAACTTTTAATAGCTACACAGATACGCAGTATTTT.

The chain carries TRBV2 and TRBJ1-2; D is undetermined. This CDR3 region has 14 residues. Between the trimmed V and J ends, which lost 4 bases and 4 bases, there was a span of 13 bases. Germline assignment: CDR1 SNHLY and CDR2 FYNNEI. The CDR3 nucleotides read TGTGCCAGCAGTGTTATAGGACTGACCTATGGCTACACCTTC. Residues: CASSVIGLTYGYTF.

The CDR3 spells CASRRGTDTQYF. CDR3 DNA: TGCGCCAGCCGGAGAGGGACAGATACGCAGTATTTT. The chain recombines TRBV5-1 with TRBJ2-3; D perhaps matches TRBD2 (5 bases). Germline V CDR1 and CDR2: SGHRS, YFSETQ. The CDR3 extends over 12 amino acids. V was cut by 7 bases and J by 3 bases, with 9 bases left in between.

The genes are TRBV14 and TRBJ2-5, with 10 bases aligning to TRBD1. Germline-derived CDR1 and CDR2 are SGHDN and FVKESK. Trimming removed 11 bases from V and 5 bases from J; junction bases left unmatched: 8. This CDR3 comprises 13 residues. The CDR3 DNA follows: TGTGCCGGCAAGGGACAGGGGTGCGAGACCCAGTACTTC. Amino acids: CAGKGQGCETQYF.

V gene TRBV10-3 combines with J gene TRBJ1-4; D unclear. The CDR3 runs to 15 residues. Deletions cut 3 bases from V and 8 bases from J, with 16 bases between. Germline assignment: CDR1 ENHRY and CDR2 SYGVKD. CDR3 residues: CAISETGLHGEKLFF. Here the CDR3 DNA reads TGTGCCATCAGTGAAACCGGCTTGCATGGCGAAAAACTGTTTTTT.

The J gene is TRBJ1-2, the V gene TRBV5-1; D unresolved. Germline V CDR1 and CDR2: SGHRS, YFSETQ. The CDR3 has 13 residues. V shed 0 bases and J shed 4 bases, with 7 bases lying between them. In DNA, the CDR3 is TGCGCCAGCAGCTTGGAACAGTTCTATGGCTACACCTTC. Translated: CASSLEQFYGYTF. Together with reference TRBV5-1 and TRBJ1-2, the CDR3 gives the full variable domain: KAGVTQTPRYLIKTRGQQVTLSCSPISGHRSVSWYQQTPGQGLQFLFEYFSETQRNKGNFPGRFSGRQFSNSRSEMNVSTLELGDSALYLCASSLEQFYGYTFGSGTRLTVV.

This chain joins TRBV6-1 and TRBJ1-2; D is unclear. Germline V gene lookup returns CDR1 MNHNS and CDR2 SASEGT. V was trimmed by 0 bases and J by 8 bases, leaving 16 bases between them. The CDR3 runs 15 residues. CDR3 coding DNA: TGTGCCAGCAGTGAAGCGGGGTCTGGGAGAGGGGGCTACACCTTC. This gives the protein CASSEAGSGRGGYTF.

The chain is built from TRBV4-1 and TRBJ2-7; the match to TRBD2 covers 8 bases. J lost 5 bases, V lost 1 base, and 7 bases had no gene match. Germline V lookup: CDR1 MGHRA, CDR2 YSYEKL. This CDR3 region has 15 residues. CDR3 sequence reads: CASSQGTGGLDEQYF. DNA of the CDR3: TGCGCCAGCAGCCAAGGGACGGGGGGGCTTGACGAGCAGTACTTC.

The gene calls are TRBV7-9 and TRBJ2-7; TRBD1 aligns across 11 bases. Trimming at V came to 5 bases and at J to 3 bases, leaving 3 bases not matched to a gene. CDR3 size: 14 residues. The germline V gene encodes CDR1 SEHNR and CDR2 FQNEAQ (reference sequence). The CDR3 sequence is CASSPDRGLYEQYF. CDR3 nucleotide sequence: TGTGCCAGCAGCCCGGACAGGGGGCTCTACGAGCAGTACTTC.

The CDR3 DNA sequence: TGCGCCAGCAGCTTGGCCCCAGTACAAGAGACCCAGTACTTC. Translation gives CASSLAPVQETQYF. The chain carries TRBV5-1 and TRBJ2-5; D not resolved. The CDR3 is made up of 14 amino acids. The ends were cut back, 0 bases at V and 2 bases at J, with 8 bases in the middle. The germline gives CDR1 SGHRS, CDR2 YFSETQ.

J is TRBJ1-5 and V is TRBV9; D not certain. Per the germline V gene, CDR1 is SGDLS and CDR2 is YYNGEE. Trimming removed 2 bases from V and 0 bases from J, with 6 bases in between. This CDR3 contains 14 residues. The CDR3 protein is CASSVEGSNQPQHF. Here the CDR3 DNA reads TGTGCCAGCAGCGTTGAGGGTAGCAATCAGCCCCAGCATTTT.

The J gene is TRBJ1-5, the V gene TRBV6-5; tentative D call: TRBD1 (6 bases). CDR1 and CDR2 from the germline V gene are MNHEY and SVGAGI. There are 15 residues in the CDR3. Deletions cut 2 bases from V and 6 bases from J, with 14 bases between. CDR3 sequence (DNA): TGTGCCAGCAGTTACAAGGGAACAGGGCTTCAGCCCCAGCATTTT. This encodes CASSYKGTGLQPQHF.

The rearrangement links TRBV6-5 to TRBJ1-2, with D unclear. The V end was cut by 6 bases, the J end by 4 bases, with 15 bases between. Germline CDR1 and CDR2: MNHEY and SVGAGI. The CDR3 spans 14 residues. CDR3 sequence reads: CASRYTESAYGYTF. The DNA for the CDR3 is TGTGCCAGCAGATATACAGAATCCGCCTATGGCTACACCTTC.

The chain is built from TRBV19 and TRBJ1-1; 8 bases are shared with TRBD1. Germline V gene lookup returns CDR1 LNHDA and CDR2 SQIVND (reference sequence). Trimming took 5 bases from V and 0 from J; bases not matched to a gene: 5. The CDR3 is 15 residues long. The CDR3 DNA is TGTGCCAGTAGTTCAAACAGGGGGATGAACACTGAAGCTTTCTTT. It translates to CASSSNRGMNTEAFF.

The chain recombines TRBV29-1 with TRBJ1-2, with 8 bases matching TRBD1. The junction had 6 bases not matched to a gene; V was cut back by 7 bases and J by 5 bases. Germline CDR1 SQVTM, CDR2 ANQGSEA. This CDR3 is 12 amino acids long. The CDR3 nucleotides read TGCAGCGCCCAACAGGGGGGGTATGGCTACACCTTC. This codes for CSAQQGGYGYTF.

The rearrangement joins TRBV30 to TRBJ1-1; D is unresolved. V shed 3 bases and J shed 0 bases, with 5 bases lying between them. Germline V gene sequence: CDR1 GTSNPN, CDR2 SVGIG (reference sequence). CDR3 length: 12 residues. CDR3 loop: CAWRQLNTEAFF. CDR3 bases: TGTGCCTGGAGACAACTGAACACTGAAGCTTTCTTT. The full variable domain, with the rest looked up from reference TRBV30 and TRBJ1-1, is SQTIHQWPATLVQPVGSPLSLECTVEGTSNPNLYWYRQAAGRGLQLLFYSVGIGQISSEVPQNLSASRPQDRQFILSSKKLLLSDSGFYLCAWRQLNTEAFFGQGTRLTVV.

The rearrangement joins TRBV11-3 to TRBJ2-5, with 8 bases lining up with TRBD2. The CDR3 covers 17 residues. Trimming removed 4 bases from V and 2 bases from J; junction bases left unmatched: 12. Germline V CDR1 and CDR2: SGHNT, YENEEA. The CDR3 nucleotides read TGTGCCAGCAGCTCAGAACTAGCGGCCTTCGGGCAAGAGACCCAGTACTTC. Residues: CASSSELAAFGQETQYF.

CDR3 coding DNA: TGTGCCAGCAGTAGGGAGGGGGATGAAAAACTGTTTTTT. Amino acids: CASSREGDEKLFF. The chain carries TRBV6-5 and TRBJ1-4; possible D gene TRBD1, 6 bases. CDR3 length: 13 residues. Germline V gives CDR1 MNHEY, CDR2 SVGAGI. The V end was cut by 5 bases, the J end by 6 bases, with 10 bases between.

The V gene is TRBV11-2, the J gene TRBJ2-3, with TRBD1 matching over 8 bases. Trimming took 5 bases from V and 2 from J; bases not matched to a gene: 6. This CDR3 contains 15 residues. Germline loops: CDR1 SGHAT, CDR2 FQNNGV. The CDR3 is CASSQGQGNTDTQYF. The CDR3 nucleotides are TGTGCCAGCAGCCAAGGACAGGGTAACACAGATACGCAGTATTTT. The full variable domain, in which reference TRBV11-2 and TRBJ2-3 provide the parts outside the CDR3, is EAGVAQSPRYKIIEKRQSVAFWCNPISGHATLYWYQQILGQGPKLLIQFQNNGVVDDSQLPKDRFSAERLKGVDSTLKIQPAKLEDSAVYLCASSQGQGNTDTQYFGPGTRLTVL.

The V and J genes are TRBV30 and TRBJ2-3; 10 nucleotides line up with TRBD2. The V gene's germline CDR1 is GTSNPN and CDR2 SVGIG (reference sequence). The CDR3 has 15 residues. The V gene end was trimmed by 7 bases and the J gene end by 3 bases; junction bases not matched to a gene: 10. In DNA, the CDR3 is TGTGCCTCTCGCCGGCTAGCGGGAGAGACAGATACGCAGTATTTT. This sequence encodes CASRRLAGETDTQYF.

V is TRBV9 and J is TRBJ1-4; D is uncertain. CDR3 length: 15 residues. Trimming took 0 bases from V and 8 from J, leaving 14 bases between them. Germline assignment: CDR1 SGDLS and CDR2 YYNGEE. CDR3 coding DNA: TGTGCCAGCAGCGTAGGGGGAAGCATCCGAGAAAAACTGTTTTTT. It encodes CASSVGGSIREKLFF.

CDR3 nucleotide sequence: TGTGCCAGTAGTATGGGCGCCACCCAAGCTTTCTTT. Its protein is CASSMGATQAFF. The J gene is TRBJ1-1, the V gene TRBV19; D ambiguous. CDR1 and CDR2 (germline): LNHDA, SQIVND (reference sequence). Trimming took off 3 bases at V and 9 bases at J, with 11 bases between the two ends. The CDR3 sequence is 12 residues long.